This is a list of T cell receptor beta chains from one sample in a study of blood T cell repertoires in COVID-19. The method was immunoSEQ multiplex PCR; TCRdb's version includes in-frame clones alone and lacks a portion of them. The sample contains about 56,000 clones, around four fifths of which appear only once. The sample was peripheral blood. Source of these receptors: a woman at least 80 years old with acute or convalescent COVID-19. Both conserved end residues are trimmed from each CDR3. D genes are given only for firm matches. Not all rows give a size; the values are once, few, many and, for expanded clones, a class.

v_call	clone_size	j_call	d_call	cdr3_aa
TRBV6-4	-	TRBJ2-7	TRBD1	ASAAGTGPYEQY
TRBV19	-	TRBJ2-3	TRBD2	ASSPPVGGGTDTQY
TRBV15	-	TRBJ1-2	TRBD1	ATSPRQGAVYGYT
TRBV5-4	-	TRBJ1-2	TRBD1	ASSLVGRGPYGYT
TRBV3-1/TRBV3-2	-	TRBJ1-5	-	ASSQDRALNQPQH
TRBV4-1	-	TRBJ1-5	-	ASSQQINQPQH
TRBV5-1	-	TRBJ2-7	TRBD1	ASSPGTGLYEQY
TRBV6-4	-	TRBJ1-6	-	ASSDGRPRWDSPLH
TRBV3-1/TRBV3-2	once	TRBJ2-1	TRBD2	ASSQSAGGRSYNEQF
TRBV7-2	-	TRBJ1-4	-	ASSLNMYEKLF
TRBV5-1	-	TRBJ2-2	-	ASSPPGQGSTGELF
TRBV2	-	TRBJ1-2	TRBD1	ASRRRRTGVGYT
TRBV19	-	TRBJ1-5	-	ASQRGIFRSVNQPQH
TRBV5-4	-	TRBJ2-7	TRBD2	ASSLAGGDEQY
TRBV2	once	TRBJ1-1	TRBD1	ASSEVGTGFNTEAF